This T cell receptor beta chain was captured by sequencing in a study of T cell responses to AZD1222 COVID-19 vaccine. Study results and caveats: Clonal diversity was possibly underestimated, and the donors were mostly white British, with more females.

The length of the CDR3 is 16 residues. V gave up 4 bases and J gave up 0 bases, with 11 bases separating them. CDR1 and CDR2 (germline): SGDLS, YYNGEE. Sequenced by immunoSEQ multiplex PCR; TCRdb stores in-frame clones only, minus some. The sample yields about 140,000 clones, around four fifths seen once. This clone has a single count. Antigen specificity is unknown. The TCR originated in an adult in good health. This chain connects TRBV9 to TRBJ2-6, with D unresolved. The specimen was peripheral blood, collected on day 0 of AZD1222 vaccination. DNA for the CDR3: TGTGCCAGCAGCTCTGGACGGCCCTCTGGGGCCAACGTCCTGACTTTC. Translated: CASSSGRPSGANVLTF.